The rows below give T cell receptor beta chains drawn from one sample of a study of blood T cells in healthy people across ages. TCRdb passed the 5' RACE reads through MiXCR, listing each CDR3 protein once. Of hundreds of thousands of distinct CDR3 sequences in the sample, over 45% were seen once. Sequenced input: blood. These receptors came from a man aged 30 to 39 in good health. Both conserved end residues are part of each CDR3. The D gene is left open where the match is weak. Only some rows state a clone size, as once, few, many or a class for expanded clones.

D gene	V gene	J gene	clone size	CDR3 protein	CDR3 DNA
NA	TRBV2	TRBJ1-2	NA	CASSEGYGGGYTF	TGTGCCAGCAGTGAAGGGTACGGAGGTGGCTACACCTTC
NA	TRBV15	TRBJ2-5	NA	CATSTGQFEETQYF	TGTGCCACCAGCACCGGACAGTTTGAGGAGACCCAGTACTTC
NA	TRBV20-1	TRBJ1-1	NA	CSQGSLTEAFF	TGCAGTCAGGGTAGTTTAACTGAAGCTTTCTTT
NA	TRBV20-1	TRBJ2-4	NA	CSARFDEQDF	TGCAGTGCTAGATTCGACGAGCAGGACTTC
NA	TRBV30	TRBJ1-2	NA	CAWVWSSTNYGYTF	TGTGCCTGGGTCTGGTCCAGTACTAACTATGGCTACACCTTC
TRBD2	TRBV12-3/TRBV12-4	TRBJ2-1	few	CASLLAGGPDEQFF	TGTGCCAGCTTACTAGCGGGAGGGCCCGATGAGCAGTTCTTC
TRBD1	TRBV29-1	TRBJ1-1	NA	CSVRGQENTEAFF	TGCAGCGTTCGAGGACAGGAAAACACTGAAGCTTTCTTT
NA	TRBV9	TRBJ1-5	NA	CASSVSGSQPQHF	TGTGCCAGCAGCGTATCAGGGAGTCAGCCCCAGCATTTT
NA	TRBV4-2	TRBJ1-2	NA	CASSQDVQSKIYGYTF	TGTGCCAGCAGCCAAGATGTACAATCAAAGATCTATGGCTACACCTTC
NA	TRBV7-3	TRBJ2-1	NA	CASGLSSTNEQFF	TGTGCCAGCGGACTTTCCTCTACAAATGAGCAGTTCTTC
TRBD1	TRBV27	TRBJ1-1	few	CASRAREGATEAFF	TGTGCCAGCAGGGCGAGGGAGGGGGCAACTGAAGCTTTCTTT
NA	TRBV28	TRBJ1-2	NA	CASSPSLGGNGCTF	TGTGCCAGCAGCCCCTCGCTTGGGGGAAATGGCTGCACCTTC
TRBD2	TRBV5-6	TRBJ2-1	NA	CASSLGLAKYNEQFF	TGTGCCAGCAGCTTGGGACTAGCGAAATACAATGAGCAGTTCTTC
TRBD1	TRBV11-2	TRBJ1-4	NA	CASRAPGQPNEKLFF	TGTGCCAGCAGGGCACCGGGACAGCCAAATGAAAAACTGTTTTTT
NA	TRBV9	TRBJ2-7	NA	CASSVVTGADYEQYF	TGTGCCAGCAGCGTAGTTACGGGAGCCGACTACGAGCAGTACTTC
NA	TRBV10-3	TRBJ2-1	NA	CAISDSNYNEQFF	TGTGCCATCAGTGATTCGAACTACAATGAGCAGTTCTTC
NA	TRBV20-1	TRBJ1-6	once	CSAPGLGSGNSPLHF	TGCAGTGCTCCAGGCCTAGGATCGGGGAATTCACCCCTCCACTTT
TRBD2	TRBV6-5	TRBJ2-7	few	CASRRAGGYEQYF	TGTGCCAGCAGGAGAGCGGGGGGTTACGAGCAGTACTTC
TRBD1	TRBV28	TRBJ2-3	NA	CASTPGQKKSTDTQYF	TGTGCCAGCACCCCGGGACAGAAAAAGTCAACAGATACGCAGTATTTT
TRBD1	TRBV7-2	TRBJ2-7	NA	CASSLQAGGRLITTYEQYF	TGTGCCAGCAGCTTACAAGCAGGGGGCCGCCTAATAACTACCTACGAGCAGTACTTC
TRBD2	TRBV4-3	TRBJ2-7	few	CASSQELAGTTYEQYF	TGCGCCAGCAGCCAAGAGTTAGCGGGCACAACCTACGAGCAGTACTTC
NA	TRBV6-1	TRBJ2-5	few	CASSGALRAQYF	TGTGCCAGCAGTGGGGCTCTCAGGGCCCAGTACTTC
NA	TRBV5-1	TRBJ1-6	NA	CASSPTWNSPLHF	TGCGCCAGCAGCCCAACGTGGAATTCACCCCTCCACTTT
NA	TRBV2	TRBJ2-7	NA	CASILRGLVYEQYF	TGTGCCAGCATACTTCGCGGGCTAGTCTACGAGCAGTACTTC
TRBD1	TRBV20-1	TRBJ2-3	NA	CSAATGTVTDTQYF	TGCAGTGCCGCAACCGGGACAGTAACAGATACGCAGTATTTT